The rows below give T cell receptor beta chains drawn from one sample of a study of blood T cell repertoires in COVID-19. Here immunoSEQ multiplex PCR was the method, and the copy in TCRdb shows in-frame clones only, minus some. This sample has around 200,000 clones, with approximately 86% found just once. Sequenced sample: peripheral blood. The receptors shown here come from a woman in her 30s with COVID-19, enrolled during active disease. The CDR3 runs from the conserved cysteine through the conserved F or W. D genes are given only for firm matches. Part of the rows lack a size; the others show once, few, many or a class for expanded clones.

CDR3 protein: CASRGTSQETQYF; CDR3 DNA: TGCGCCAGCAGGGGGACTTCTCAAGAGACCCAGTACTTC; clone size: .; D gene: .; J gene: TRBJ2-5; V gene: TRBV5-1
CDR3 protein: CASSLATGSYNEQFF; CDR3 DNA: TGTGCCAGCAGCTTAGCGACAGGCTCCTACAATGAGCAGTTCTTC; clone size: .; D gene: .; J gene: TRBJ2-1; V gene: TRBV7-2
CDR3 protein: CASSPTLNLNTEAFF; CDR3 DNA: TGTGCCAGCAGCCCTACTCTTAATCTGAACACTGAAGCTTTCTTT; clone size: .; D gene: .; J gene: TRBJ1-1; V gene: TRBV5-6
CDR3 protein: CASSRSGTGFPEQYF; CDR3 DNA: TGTGCCAGCAGCCGTTCCGGGACAGGGTTTCCCGAGCAGTACTTC; clone size: .; D gene: TRBD1; J gene: TRBJ2-7; V gene: TRBV7-2
CDR3 protein: CASSLIQGRTQYF; CDR3 DNA: TGTGCCAGCAGTTTGATTCAGGGGAGAACGCAGTATTTT; clone size: .; D gene: .; J gene: TRBJ2-3; V gene: TRBV12-3/TRBV12-4
CDR3 protein: CASSGQGIGQPQHF; CDR3 DNA: TGTGCCAGCAGTGGCCAGGGTATAGGGCAGCCCCAGCATTTT; clone size: few; D gene: .; J gene: TRBJ1-5; V gene: TRBV6-6
CDR3 protein: CASSLSRGADTQYF; CDR3 DNA: TGTGCCAGCAGCTTAAGCAGGGGCGCAGATACGCAGTATTTT; clone size: .; D gene: .; J gene: TRBJ2-3; V gene: TRBV7-3
CDR3 protein: CASSPYGQGRGNTIYF; CDR3 DNA: TGCGCCAGCAGCCCCTACGGGCAGGGGAGAGGAAACACCATATATTTT; clone size: .; D gene: .; J gene: TRBJ1-3; V gene: TRBV4-3
CDR3 protein: CATSREFLAMSTGELFF; CDR3 DNA: TGTGCCACCAGCAGAGAGTTTTTAGCTATGTCGACCGGGGAGCTGTTTTTT; clone size: few; D gene: .; J gene: TRBJ2-2; V gene: TRBV15
CDR3 protein: CATSQHLNTEAFF; CDR3 DNA: TGTGCCACCAGCCAACATCTGAACACTGAAGCTTTCTTT; clone size: once; D gene: .; J gene: TRBJ1-1; V gene: TRBV15
CDR3 protein: CASSLEWRLAGSYEQYF; CDR3 DNA: TGTGCCAGCAGCTTAGAGTGGAGACTAGCGGGGAGCTACGAGCAGTACTTC; clone size: .; D gene: TRBD2; J gene: TRBJ2-7; V gene: TRBV7-2
CDR3 protein: CASSQEPAGLYEQYF; CDR3 DNA: TGCGCCAGCAGCCAAGAGCCAGCGGGACTATACGAGCAGTACTTC; clone size: few; D gene: TRBD2; J gene: TRBJ2-7; V gene: TRBV4-1
CDR3 protein: CASSSGQGSYNEQFF; CDR3 DNA: TGCGCCAGCAGCTCAGGACAGGGATCCTACAATGAGCAGTTCTTC; clone size: .; D gene: TRBD1; J gene: TRBJ2-1; V gene: TRBV5-1
CDR3 protein: CASSYYEETQYF; CDR3 DNA: TGTGCCAGCAGTTACTACGAAGAGACCCAGTACTTC; clone size: .; D gene: .; J gene: TRBJ2-5; V gene: TRBV12-3/TRBV12-4
CDR3 protein: CASSSTTGDWGGYTF; CDR3 DNA: TGTGCCAGCAGCTCCACGACCGGGGATTGGGGTGGCTACACCTTC; clone size: .; D gene: .; J gene: TRBJ1-2; V gene: TRBV7-6
CDR3 protein: CASSQDSGTYNEQFF; CDR3 DNA: TGCGCCAGCAGCCAAGATTCCGGGACCTACAATGAGCAGTTCTTC; clone size: .; D gene: .; J gene: TRBJ2-1; V gene: TRBV4-3
CDR3 protein: CASSDRRTDTQYF; CDR3 DNA: TGTGCCAGTAGCGACAGACGCACAGATACGCAGTATTTT; clone size: .; D gene: .; J gene: TRBJ2-3; V gene: TRBV19
CDR3 protein: CASTPATKAAFEFF; CDR3 DNA: TGTGCCAGCACCCCAGCGACCAAGGCCGCTTTTGAGTTCTTC; clone size: .; D gene: .; J gene: TRBJ2-1; V gene: TRBV6-2/TRBV6-3
CDR3 protein: CASSSAGTANTEAFF; CDR3 DNA: TGTGCCAGCAGCTCCGCCGGGACAGCGAACACTGAAGCTTTCTTT; clone size: .; D gene: TRBD1; J gene: TRBJ1-1; V gene: TRBV5-6
CDR3 protein: CASSVGVRGADEQFF; CDR3 DNA: TGTGCCAGCAGCGTAGGGGTGCGGGGGGCGGATGAGCAGTTCTTC; clone size: .; D gene: TRBD2; J gene: TRBJ2-1; V gene: TRBV9
CDR3 protein: CASSGASGREYNEQFF; CDR3 DNA: TGTGCCAGCAGTGGAGCTAGCGGGAGGGAGTACAATGAGCAGTTCTTC; clone size: few; D gene: TRBD2; J gene: TRBJ2-1; V gene: TRBV28
CDR3 protein: CARIQGTDIDETQYF; CDR3 DNA: TGTGCCCGGATACAGGGGACCGACATCGACGAGACCCAGTACTTC; clone size: .; D gene: TRBD1; J gene: TRBJ2-5; V gene: TRBV30
CDR3 protein: CATSVTGSTEAFF; CDR3 DNA: TGTGCCACCAGTGTTACAGGGTCCACTGAAGCTTTCTTT; clone size: .; D gene: .; J gene: TRBJ1-1; V gene: TRBV24-1
CDR3 protein: CASSLWTGYYYGYTF; CDR3 DNA: TGTGCCAGCAGCCTCTGGACAGGGTATTACTATGGCTACACCTTC; clone size: few; D gene: TRBD1; J gene: TRBJ1-2; V gene: TRBV27